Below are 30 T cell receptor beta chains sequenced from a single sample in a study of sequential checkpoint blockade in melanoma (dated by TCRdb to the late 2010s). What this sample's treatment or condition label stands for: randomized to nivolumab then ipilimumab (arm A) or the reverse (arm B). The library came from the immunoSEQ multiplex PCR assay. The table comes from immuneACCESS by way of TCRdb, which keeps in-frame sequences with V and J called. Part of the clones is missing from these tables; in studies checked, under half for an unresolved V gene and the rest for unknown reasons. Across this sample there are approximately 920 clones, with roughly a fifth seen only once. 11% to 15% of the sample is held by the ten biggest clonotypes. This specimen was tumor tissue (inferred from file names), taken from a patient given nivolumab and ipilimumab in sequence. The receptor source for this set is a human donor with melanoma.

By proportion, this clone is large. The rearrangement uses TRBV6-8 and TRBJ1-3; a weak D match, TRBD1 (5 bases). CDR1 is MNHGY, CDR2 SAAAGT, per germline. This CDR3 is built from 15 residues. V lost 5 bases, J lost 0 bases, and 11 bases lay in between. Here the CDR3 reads CASSARGSSGNTIYF. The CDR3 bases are TGTGCCAGCAGTGCGCGGGGGAGCTCTGGAAACACCATATATTTT.

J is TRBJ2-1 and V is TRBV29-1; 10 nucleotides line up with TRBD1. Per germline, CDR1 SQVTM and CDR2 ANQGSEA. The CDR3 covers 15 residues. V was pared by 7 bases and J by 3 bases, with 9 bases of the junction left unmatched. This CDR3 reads CSGETGGIFYNEQFF. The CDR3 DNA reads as TGCAGCGGGGAGACAGGGGGCATTTTCTACAATGAGCAGTTCTTC.

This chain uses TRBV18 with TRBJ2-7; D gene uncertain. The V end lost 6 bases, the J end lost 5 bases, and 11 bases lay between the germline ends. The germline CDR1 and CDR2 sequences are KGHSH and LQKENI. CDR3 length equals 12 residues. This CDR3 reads CASSPDTDEQYF. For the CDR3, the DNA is TGTGCCAGCTCTCCTGATACTGACGAGCAGTACTTC. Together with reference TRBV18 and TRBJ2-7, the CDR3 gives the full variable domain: NAGVMQNPRHLVRRRGQEARLRCSPMKGHSHVYWYRQLPEEGLKFMVYLQKENIIDESGMPKERFSAEFPKEGPSILRIQQVVRGDSAAYFCASSPDTDEQYFGPGTRLTVT.

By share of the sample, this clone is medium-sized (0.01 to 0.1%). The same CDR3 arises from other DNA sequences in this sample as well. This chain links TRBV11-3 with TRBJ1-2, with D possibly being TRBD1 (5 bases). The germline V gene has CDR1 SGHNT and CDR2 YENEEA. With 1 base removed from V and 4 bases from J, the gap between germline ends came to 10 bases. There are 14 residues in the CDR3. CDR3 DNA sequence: TGTGCCAGCAGCTTAGGTGGGGCTGGCTATGGCTACACCTTC. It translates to CASSLGGAGYGYTF.

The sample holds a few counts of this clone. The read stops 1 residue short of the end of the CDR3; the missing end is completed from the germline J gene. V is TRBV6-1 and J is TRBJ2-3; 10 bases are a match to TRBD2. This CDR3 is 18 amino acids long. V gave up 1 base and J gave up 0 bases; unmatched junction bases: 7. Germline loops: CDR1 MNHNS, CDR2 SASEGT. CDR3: CASSEGLAGVPSTDTQYF. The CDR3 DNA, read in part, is TGTGCCAGCAGTGAAGGTCTAGCGGGGGTCCCCAGCACAGATACGCAGTAT.

Written as DNA, the CDR3 is TGCGCCAGCAGCGATGGGACAGGGACGGCCCAGAGAAACACCATATATTTT. It codes for CASSDGTGTAQRNTIYF. The chain employs TRBV5-1 and TRBJ1-3, with TRBD1 identical over 9 bases. The junction had 13 bases not matched to a gene; V was cut back by 4 bases and J by 5 bases. The germline V gene encodes CDR1 SGHRS and CDR2 YFSETQ. This CDR3 has 17 residues.

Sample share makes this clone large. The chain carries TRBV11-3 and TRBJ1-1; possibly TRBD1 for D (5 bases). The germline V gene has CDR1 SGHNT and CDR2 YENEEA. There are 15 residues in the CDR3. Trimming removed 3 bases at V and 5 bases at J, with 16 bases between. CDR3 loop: CASSLGLGSKTEAFF. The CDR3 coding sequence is TGTGCCAGCAGCTTGGGACTGGGGTCGAAAACTGAAGCTTTCTTT. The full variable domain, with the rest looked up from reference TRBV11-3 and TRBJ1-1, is EAGVVQSPRYKIIEKKQPVAFWCNPISGHNTLYWYLQNLGQGPELLIRYENEEAVDDSQLPKDRFSAERLKGVDSTLKIQPAELGDSAVYLCASSLGLGSKTEAFFGQGTRLTVV.

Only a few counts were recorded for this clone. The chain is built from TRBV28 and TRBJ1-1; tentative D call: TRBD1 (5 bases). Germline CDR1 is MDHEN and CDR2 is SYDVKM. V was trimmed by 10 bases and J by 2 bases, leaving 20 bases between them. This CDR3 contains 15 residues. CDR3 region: CAISSPITGNTEAFF. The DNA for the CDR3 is TGTGCCATCAGCAGCCCAATAACAGGAAACACTGAAGCTTTCTTT.

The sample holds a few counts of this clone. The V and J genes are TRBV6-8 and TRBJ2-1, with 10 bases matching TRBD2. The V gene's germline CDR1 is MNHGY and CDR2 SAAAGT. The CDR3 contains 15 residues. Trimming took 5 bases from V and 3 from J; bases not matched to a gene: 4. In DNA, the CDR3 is TGTGCCAGCAGTGATAGCGGGAGGTTCTACAATGAGCAGTTCTTC. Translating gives CASSDSGRFYNEQFF.

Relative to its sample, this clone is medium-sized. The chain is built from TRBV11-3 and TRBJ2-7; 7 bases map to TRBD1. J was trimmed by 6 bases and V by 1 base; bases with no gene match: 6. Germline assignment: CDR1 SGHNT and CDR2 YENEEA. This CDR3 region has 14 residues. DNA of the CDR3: TGTGCCAGCAGCTTAGTCCAGGGGGTGAGCGAGCAGTACTTC. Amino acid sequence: CASSLVQGVSEQYF.

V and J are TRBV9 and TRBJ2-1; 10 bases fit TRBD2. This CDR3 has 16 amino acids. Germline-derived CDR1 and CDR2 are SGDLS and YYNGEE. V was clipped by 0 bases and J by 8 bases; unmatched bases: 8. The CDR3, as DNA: TGTGCCAGCAGCGTAGGGACTAGCGGACCCTTGCATGAGCAGTTCTTC. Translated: CASSVGTSGPLHEQFF.

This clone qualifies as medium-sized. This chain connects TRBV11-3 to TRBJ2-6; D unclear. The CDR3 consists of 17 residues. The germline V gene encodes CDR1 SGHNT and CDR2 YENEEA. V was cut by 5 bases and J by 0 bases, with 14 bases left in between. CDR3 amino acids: CASSPPGLISGANVLTF. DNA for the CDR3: TGTGCCAGCAGCCCCCCGGGCCTCATCTCTGGGGCCAACGTCCTGACTTTC.

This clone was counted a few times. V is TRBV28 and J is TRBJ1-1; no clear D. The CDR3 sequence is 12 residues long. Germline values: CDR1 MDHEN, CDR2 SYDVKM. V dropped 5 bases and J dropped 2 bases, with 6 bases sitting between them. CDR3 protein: CASSQGNTEAFF. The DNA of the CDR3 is TGTGCCAGCAGTCAAGGAAACACTGAAGCTTTCTTT.

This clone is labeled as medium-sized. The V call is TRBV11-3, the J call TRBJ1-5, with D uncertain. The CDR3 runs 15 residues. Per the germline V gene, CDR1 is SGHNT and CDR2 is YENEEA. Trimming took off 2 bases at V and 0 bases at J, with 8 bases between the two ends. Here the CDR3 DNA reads TGTGCCAGCAGCTTAAGTTTCGATAGCAATCAGCCCCAGCATTTT. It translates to CASSLSFDSNQPQHF.

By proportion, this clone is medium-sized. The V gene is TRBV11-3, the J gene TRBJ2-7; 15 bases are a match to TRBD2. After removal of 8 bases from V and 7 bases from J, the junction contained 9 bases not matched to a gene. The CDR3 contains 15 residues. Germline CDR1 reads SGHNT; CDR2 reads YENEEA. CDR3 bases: TGTGCCAGCGCTTCCGGGACTAGCGGGAGGAGGGAGCAGTACTTC. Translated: CASASGTSGRREQYF.

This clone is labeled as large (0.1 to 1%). The CDR3 protein is CASSDGLASTYEQYF. The CDR3 DNA reads as TGTGCCAGCAGCGATGGACTAGCCTCAACCTACGAGCAGTACTTC. The V and J genes are TRBV11-3 and TRBJ2-7; 8 bases fit TRBD2. Germline V gives CDR1 SGHNT, CDR2 YENEEA. The CDR3 contains 15 residues. V lost 5 bases and J lost 2; bases outside the gene matches: 8.

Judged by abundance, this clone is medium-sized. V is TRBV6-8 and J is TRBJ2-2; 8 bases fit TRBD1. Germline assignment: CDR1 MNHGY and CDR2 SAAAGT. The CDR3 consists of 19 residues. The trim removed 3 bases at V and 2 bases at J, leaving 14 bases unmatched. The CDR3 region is CASSYQEDRGHRNTGELFF. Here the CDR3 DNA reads TGTGCCAGCAGTTATCAAGAAGACAGGGGTCACCGAAACACCGGGGAGCTGTTTTTT.

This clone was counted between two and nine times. The DNA for the CDR3 is TGTGCCAGCAGACACGAGACAGGGAGGAACACTGAAGCTTTCTTT. Residues: CASRHETGRNTEAFF. The genes are TRBV6-8 and TRBJ1-1; 7 positions agree with TRBD1. The germline V gene encodes CDR1 MNHGY and CDR2 SAAAGT. CDR3 size: 15 residues. After removal of 6 bases from V and 1 base from J, the junction contained 8 bases not matched to a gene.

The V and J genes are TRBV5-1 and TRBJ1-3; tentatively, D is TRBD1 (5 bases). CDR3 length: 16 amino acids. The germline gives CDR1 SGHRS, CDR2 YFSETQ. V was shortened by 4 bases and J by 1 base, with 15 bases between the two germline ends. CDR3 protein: CASSPQVAGSGNTIYF. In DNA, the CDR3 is TGCGCCAGCAGCCCTCAGGTGGCAGGGTCTGGAAACACCATATATTTT.

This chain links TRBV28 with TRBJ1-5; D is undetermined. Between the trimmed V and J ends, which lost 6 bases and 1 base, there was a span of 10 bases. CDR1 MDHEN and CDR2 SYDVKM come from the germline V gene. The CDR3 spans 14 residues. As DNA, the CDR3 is TGTGCCAGCAGAGCAGACAACAGCAATCAGCCCCAGCATTTT. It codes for CASRADNSNQPQHF.

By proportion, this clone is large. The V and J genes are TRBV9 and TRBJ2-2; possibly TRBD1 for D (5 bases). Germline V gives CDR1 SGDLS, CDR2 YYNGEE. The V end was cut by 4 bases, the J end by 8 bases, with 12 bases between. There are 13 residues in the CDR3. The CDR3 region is CASSPTVTGELFF. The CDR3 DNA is TGTGCCAGCAGCCCGACAGTGACGGGGGAGCTGTTTTTT.

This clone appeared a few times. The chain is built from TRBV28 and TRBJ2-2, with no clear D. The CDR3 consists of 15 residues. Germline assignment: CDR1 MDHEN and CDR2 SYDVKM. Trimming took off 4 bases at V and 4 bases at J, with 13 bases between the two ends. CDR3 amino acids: CASSSLSASTGELFF. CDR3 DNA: TGTGCCAGCAGTTCCCTTTCGGCTTCCACCGGGGAGCTGTTTTTT.

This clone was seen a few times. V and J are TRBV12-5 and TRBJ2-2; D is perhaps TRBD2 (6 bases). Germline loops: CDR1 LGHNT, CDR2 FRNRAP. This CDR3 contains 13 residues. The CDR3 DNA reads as TGTGCCAGCACTGGAGGGCCCGGCGGGGAGCTGTTTTTT. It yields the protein CASTGGPGGELFF. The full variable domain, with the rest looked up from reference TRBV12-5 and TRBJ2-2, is DARVTQTPRHKVTEMGQEVTMRCQPILGHNTVFWYRQTMMQGLELLAYFRNRAPLDDSGMPKDRFSAEMPDATLATLKIQPSEPRDSAVYFCASTGGPGGELFFGEGSRLTVL.

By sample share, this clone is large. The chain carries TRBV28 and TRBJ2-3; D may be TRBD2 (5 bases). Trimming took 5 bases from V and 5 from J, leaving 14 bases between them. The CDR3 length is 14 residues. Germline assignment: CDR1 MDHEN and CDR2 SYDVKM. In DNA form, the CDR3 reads TGTGCCAGCAGTCCCGGACTTCTCAGAGATACGCAGTATTTT. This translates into CASSPGLLRDTQYF.

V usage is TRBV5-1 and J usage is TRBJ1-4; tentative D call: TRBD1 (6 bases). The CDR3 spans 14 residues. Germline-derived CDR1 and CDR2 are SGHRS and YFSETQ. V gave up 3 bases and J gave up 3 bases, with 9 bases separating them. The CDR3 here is CASSSSGANEKLFF. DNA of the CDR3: TGCGCCAGCAGCTCGTCAGGGGCTAATGAAAAACTGTTTTTT.

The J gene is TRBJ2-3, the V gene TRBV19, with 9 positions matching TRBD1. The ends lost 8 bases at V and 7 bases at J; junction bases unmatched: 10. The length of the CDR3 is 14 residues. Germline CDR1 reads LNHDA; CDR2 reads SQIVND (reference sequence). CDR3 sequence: CASHRGRGVNTQYF. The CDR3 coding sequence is TGTGCCAGTCACAGGGGGCGAGGTGTAAATACGCAGTATTTT.

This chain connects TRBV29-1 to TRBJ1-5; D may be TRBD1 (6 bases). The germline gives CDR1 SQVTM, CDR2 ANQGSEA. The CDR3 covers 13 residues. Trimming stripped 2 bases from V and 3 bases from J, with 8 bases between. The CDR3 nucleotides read TGCAGCGTTGAATTGGGGGCCAATCAGCCCCAGCATTTT. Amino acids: CSVELGANQPQHF.

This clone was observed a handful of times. CDR3: CASRPRLVSGNEQFF. The CDR3, as DNA: TGTGCCAGCAGACCAAGACTAGTGTCGGGAAATGAGCAGTTCTTC. This rearrangement joins TRBV6-8 to TRBJ2-1; TRBD2 might be the D (6 bases). Per germline, CDR1 MNHGY and CDR2 SAAAGT. The ends were cut back, 6 bases at V and 7 bases at J, with 19 bases in the middle. This CDR3 contains 15 residues.

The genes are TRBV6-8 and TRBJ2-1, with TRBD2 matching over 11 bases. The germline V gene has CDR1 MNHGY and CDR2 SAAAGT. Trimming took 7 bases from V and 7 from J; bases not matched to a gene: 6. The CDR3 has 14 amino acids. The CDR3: CASKVAGGNNEQFF. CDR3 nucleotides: TGTGCCAGCAAGGTAGCGGGGGGGAATAATGAGCAGTTCTTC.

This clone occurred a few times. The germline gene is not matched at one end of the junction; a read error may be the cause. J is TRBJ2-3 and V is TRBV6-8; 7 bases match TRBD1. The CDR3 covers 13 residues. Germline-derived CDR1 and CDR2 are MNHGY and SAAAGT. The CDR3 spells CASSDSDRDTQYF. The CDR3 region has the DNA TGTGCCAGCAGTGACTCGGACAGGGATACGCAGTATTTT.